The 7 T cell receptor beta chains presented below share a single source sample, sequenced in a study of T cells after posttransplantation cyclophosphamide. Cyclophosphamide on days +3 and +4 followed busulfan-fludarabine conditioning and a marrow graft. Here immunoSEQ multiplex PCR was the method, and the copy in TCRdb shows in-frame clones only, minus some. The sample shows about 4,100 clones, none of them appearing just once. The sequencing here drew on PBMCs, taken after allogeneic stem cell transplant with posttransplant cyclophosphamide. The receptors were gathered from a female patient aged 18-30 years who received an allogeneic stem cell transplant from an unrelated donor, was CMV-positive, and had acute GVHD only. Some T cells may be provided by the graft donor.

This clone was recorded many times. The chain has TRBV28 and TRBJ2-2, with D perhaps matching TRBD2 (6 bases). The V and J ends lost 7 bases and 2 bases respectively, with 14 bases between them. The CDR3 contains 15 residues. Germline-derived CDR1 and CDR2 are MDHEN and SYDVKM. CDR3 DNA: TGTGCCAGCAATCTAGCGTCAGTTAACACCGGGGAGCTGTTTTTT. As protein: CASNLASVNTGELFF.

This clone showed up many times. Distinct nucleotide sequences in the sample also encode this CDR3. The V gene is TRBV14, the J gene TRBJ2-1, with D maybe TRBD2 (6 bases). V was pared by 4 bases and J by 5 bases, with 9 bases between. This CDR3 region has 13 residues. Germline V gene data show CDR1 as SGHDN and CDR2 as FVKESK. Here the CDR3 DNA reads TGTGCCAGCAGCCCCGGGAGCCACAATGAGCAGTTCTTC. Amino acid sequence: CASSPGSHNEQFF.

This clone was counted between two and nine times. V and J are TRBV30 and TRBJ1-2; D is undetermined. This CDR3 spans 13 amino acids. Germline lookup yields CDR1 GTSNPN and CDR2 SVGIG (reference sequence). Trimming removed 1 base from V and 8 bases from J, with 14 bases in between. As DNA, the CDR3 is TGTGCCTGGAGTGCGGTGAGGGCGAGAGGCTACACCTTC. Translation: CAWSAVRARGYTF.

This clone was detected many times. V is TRBV11-3 and J is TRBJ2-3; D may be TRBD2 (5 bases). The germline CDR1 and CDR2 sequences are SGHNT and YENEEA. The germline V and J ends were trimmed by 5 bases and 4 bases, with 10 bases remaining between them. This CDR3 has 13 amino acids. CDR3 amino acids: CASSEGRSDTQYF. CDR3 bases: TGTGCCAGCAGCGAGGGCAGGTCAGATACGCAGTATTTT.

In this sample, this clone turned up a few times. The chain recombines TRBV4-2 with TRBJ1-2, with TRBD1 identical over 7 bases. Trimming removed 1 base from V and 5 bases from J; junction bases left unmatched: 10. Germline lookup yields CDR1 LGHNA and CDR2 YNFKEQ. The CDR3 is made up of 16 amino acids. In nucleotides, the CDR3 is TGTGCCAGCAGCCAAGTGTCGGGTGACAGGGTATATGGCTACACCTTC. As protein: CASSQVSGDRVYGYTF.

Judged by abundance, this clone is large (0.1 to 1%). The chain has TRBV6-5 and TRBJ2-1; tentatively, D is TRBD2 (5 bases). V was cut by 5 bases and J by 9 bases, with 17 bases left in between. The CDR3 runs to 14 residues. Germline lookup yields CDR1 MNHEY and CDR2 SVGAGI. In nucleotides, the CDR3 is TGTGCCAGCAGTAGCGGAGGCTTTACAGTTGAGCAGTTCTTC. Protein: CASSSGGFTVEQFF.

In this sample, this clone turned up many times. This chain connects TRBV11-2 to TRBJ2-5; TRBD1 matches at 7 bases. The CDR3 contains 15 residues. V dropped 5 bases and J dropped 1; count of bases not matched to a gene: 7. Germline CDR1 reads SGHAT; CDR2 reads FQNNGV. The DNA for the CDR3 is TGTGCCAGCAGCCACCCCCCAGGGGGCCAAGAGACCCAGTACTTC. As protein: CASSHPPGGQETQYF. The variable domain in full, with the rest retrieved from reference TRBV11-2 and TRBJ2-5, is EAGVAQSPRYKIIEKRQSVAFWCNPISGHATLYWYQQILGQGPKLLIQFQNNGVVDDSQLPKDRFSAERLKGVDSTLKIQPAKLEDSAVYLCASSHPPGGQETQYFGPGTRLLVL.